The 17 T cell receptor beta chains below were found in one sample sequenced in a study of beta chain features in type 1 diabetes. Expressed TCRB transcripts were sequenced, since all the RNA that had been isolated was reverse transcribed. TCRdb's table, derived via immunoSEQ multiplex PCR, lists solely in-frame clones and lacks some. The sample has just over 150,000 clones; 11% are singletons. Sequencing input: central memory CD4+ T cells from blood. Receptors originate from a man aged 18 to 30 in good health.

This clone was picked up a small number of times. The rearrangement uses TRBV5-4 and TRBJ2-3, with D maybe TRBD1 (5 bases). Germline CDR1 and CDR2: SGHNT and YYREEE (reference sequence). The CDR3 is made up of 16 amino acids. V lost 0 bases, J lost 0 bases, and 11 bases lay in between. In DNA form, the CDR3 reads TGTGCCAGCAGCTTGGATTGGGGCACCAGCACAGATACGCAGTATTTT. Its translation: CASSLDWGTSTDTQYF.

This clone was counted between two and nine times. The gene calls are TRBV9 and TRBJ2-5, with 7 bases aligning to TRBD2. The CDR3 totals 15 residues. Germline values: CDR1 SGDLS, CDR2 YYNGEE. V shed 0 bases and J 4 bases; nucleotides not matched to a gene: 6. The CDR3 DNA reads as TGTGCCAGCAGCGTAGGCGCGGGGGAGGGAGAGACCCAGTACTTC. Protein sequence: CASSVGAGEGETQYF. Drawing the rest from reference TRBV9 and TRBJ2-5, the complete variable domain is DSGVTQTPKHLITATGQRVTLRCSPRSGDLSVYWYQQSLDQGLQFLIQYYNGEERAKGNILERFSAQQFPDLHSELNLSSLELGDSALYFCASSVGAGEGETQYFGPGTRLLVL.

In this sample, this clone turned up a few times. The chain employs TRBV29-1 and TRBJ2-1, with D possibly called TRBD1 or TRBD2 (6 bases each). Germline V gene sequence: CDR1 SQVTM, CDR2 ANQGSEA. The CDR3 totals 16 residues. Trimming cost V 5 bases and J 1 base, with 18 bases left between them. The DNA of the CDR3 is TGCAGCGTTCCTCCAAGGGGGGCTGGGTCCTACAATGAGCAGTTCTTC. Translated, it gives CSVPPRGAGSYNEQFF.

This clone appeared a few times. The rearrangement links TRBV9 to TRBJ2-1; 12 positions match TRBD2. Germline CDR1 SGDLS, CDR2 YYNGEE. V lost 0 bases to trimming and J lost 10 bases; unmatched junction nucleotides: 8. The CDR3 loop spans 16 amino acids. As DNA, the CDR3 is TGTGCCAGCAGCGTAGGAGTGGGACTAGCGGGCGAGGAGCAGTTCTTC. Its protein product is CASSVGVGLAGEEQFF.

The gene calls are TRBV28 and TRBJ2-7, with D perhaps TRBD1 (5 bases). CDR1 and CDR2 (germline): MDHEN, SYDVKM. CDR3 length equals 12 residues. Trimming took 5 bases from V and 7 from J, leaving 12 bases between them. This CDR3 reads CASSPRTLEQYF. CDR3 nucleotide sequence: TGTGCCAGCAGTCCCCGGACACTAGAGCAGTACTTC.

The chain employs TRBV6-5 and TRBJ2-7; 12 bases are shared with TRBD1. Germline loops: CDR1 MNHEY, CDR2 SVGAGI. V trimming: 4 bases; J trimming: 5 bases; junction bases outside the gene matches: 9. CDR3 size: 16 residues. In DNA, the CDR3 is TGTGCCAGCAGTTCCTTAAGGGACAGGGGGCACGACGAGCAGTACTTC. Translated, it gives CASSSLRDRGHDEQYF.

Only a few counts were recorded for this clone. The chain combines TRBV5-6 with TRBJ2-1; possibly TRBD1 for D (5 bases). CDR1 SGHDT and CDR2 YYEEEE come from the germline V gene. The V and J ends lost 1 base and 0 bases respectively, with 8 bases between them. This CDR3 has 15 amino acids. The CDR3 DNA is TGTGCCAGCAGCTTGCTAGGGGCCTCCTACAATGAGCAGTTCTTC. As protein: CASSLLGASYNEQFF.

V is TRBV9 and J is TRBJ2-1, with TRBD1 identical over 10 bases. CDR3 size: 15 residues. Germline CDR1 and CDR2: SGDLS and YYNGEE. With 4 bases clipped from V and 3 bases from J, the junction kept 4 bases outside the gene matches. The CDR3 here is CASSFGQGGYNEQFF. Here the CDR3 DNA reads TGTGCCAGCAGCTTCGGACAGGGGGGCTACAATGAGCAGTTCTTC. The full variable domain, its missing parts supplied by reference TRBV9 and TRBJ2-1, is DSGVTQTPKHLITATGQRVTLRCSPRSGDLSVYWYQQSLDQGLQFLIQYYNGEERAKGNILERFSAQQFPDLHSELNLSSLELGDSALYFCASSFGQGGYNEQFFGPGTRLTVL.

This clone appeared a few times. The V gene is TRBV5-5, the J gene TRBJ2-4; D is unresolved. The germline V gene encodes CDR1 SGHKS and CDR2 YYEKEE (reference sequence). Trimming took 0 bases from V and 7 from J, leaving 11 bases between them. CDR3 length: 14 residues. This chain's CDR3 is CASSLAAGGNIQYF. CDR3 DNA sequence: TGTGCCAGCAGCTTGGCCGCAGGTGGGAACATTCAGTACTTC.

The chain uses TRBV11-3 and TRBJ2-1; possibly TRBD1 for D (6 bases). V was cut by 2 bases and J by 7 bases, with 12 bases left in between. This CDR3 spans 14 amino acids. Germline loops: CDR1 SGHNT, CDR2 YENEEA. DNA for the CDR3: TGTGCCAGCAGCTTATCGGACAGTACGAATGAGCAGTTCTTC. It is translated as CASSLSDSTNEQFF.

The chain uses TRBV19 and TRBJ1-5; no firm D call. Germline V gene lookup returns CDR1 LNHDA and CDR2 SQIVND (reference sequence). V lost 8 bases to trimming and J lost 0 bases, with 5 bases between them. The CDR3 contains 12 residues. For the CDR3, the DNA is TGTGCCAGTGGGTATAGCAATCAGCCCCAGCATTTT. This gives the protein CASGYSNQPQHF.

The rearrangement uses TRBV27 and TRBJ1-1; 9 bases line up with TRBD1. The CDR3 contains 14 residues. Per germline, CDR1 MNHEY and CDR2 SMNVEV (reference sequence). J was trimmed by 0 bases and V by 6 bases; bases with no gene match: 2. In DNA form, the CDR3 reads TGTGCCAGCAGAAGGGACAGGGTGAACACTGAAGCTTTCTTT. Its translation is CASRRDRVNTEAFF.

This clone was detected only a few times. The genes are TRBV10-3 and TRBJ1-2, with a possible D match to TRBD1 (5 bases). V shed 4 bases and J shed 8 bases, with 14 bases lying between them. CDR3 size: 13 residues. Per germline, CDR1 ENHRY and CDR2 SYGVKD. The DNA of the CDR3 is TGTGCCATCAGTGGAAAGGGGATAGGGGGCTACACCTTC. Translation: CAISGKGIGGYTF.

V gene TRBV29-1 combines with J gene TRBJ1-1; perhaps TRBD1 as D (6 bases). The V end was cut by 6 bases, the J end by 5 bases, with 16 bases between. CDR3 size: 13 residues. Germline CDR1 and CDR2: SQVTM and ANQGSEA. The CDR3 sequence: CSVQLGGGTEAFF. For the CDR3, the DNA is TGCAGCGTGCAACTGGGAGGGGGGACTGAAGCTTTCTTT.

The gene calls are TRBV14 and TRBJ1-1; possible D gene TRBD1, 5 bases. Germline V lookup: CDR1 SGHDN, CDR2 FVKESK. CDR3 size: 13 residues. V was shortened by 2 bases and J by 3 bases, with 7 bases between the two germline ends. CDR3: CASSQWGYTEAFF. DNA of the CDR3: TGTGCCAGCAGCCAATGGGGGTACACTGAAGCTTTCTTT.

This sequence joins TRBV28 and TRBJ2-1; D possibly uses TRBD1 or TRBD2 (5 bases each). The V and J ends lost 4 bases and 6 bases respectively, with 16 bases between them. Germline CDR1 is MDHEN and CDR2 is SYDVKM. CDR3 length: 15 residues. CDR3 region: CASSSHRSGSNEQFF. The CDR3, as DNA: TGTGCCAGCAGTTCCCACAGGTCGGGGAGCAATGAGCAGTTCTTC.

This clone has only a few counts. The chain links TRBV30 to TRBJ1-4, with D maybe TRBD1 (5 bases). CDR3 length: 13 residues. The germline V gene has CDR1 GTSNPN and CDR2 SVGIG (reference sequence). Trimming pared 0 bases from V and 7 bases from J, leaving 9 bases between. The CDR3 reads CAWSVLGTEKLFF. Here the CDR3 DNA reads TGTGCCTGGAGTGTACTGGGGACTGAAAAACTGTTTTTT.